This T cell receptor (beta chain) was observed in a study of response to subunit inactivated influenza vaccine. This clonotype was seen more than once but under ten times. Its antigen is currently unknown. This CDR3 has 15 residues. The germline CDR1 and CDR2 sequences are LGHDT and YNNKEL (reference sequence). V lost 0 bases to trimming and J lost 4 bases, with 10 bases between them. TCRdb recomputed calls from the RT-PCR reads with MiXCR, one row per CDR3 protein. In the table there are some 600,000 distinct CDR3 sequences, around 15% of which are singletons. Notes on the study in general: The authors proposed limited new T cell recruitment per seasonal influenza vaccination.

The sequencing here drew on PBMCs from blood, taken 14 to 15 days before vaccination. The clonotype originates from a man aged 45-60 years who received an inactivated influenza vaccine. The chain is built from TRBV3-1 and TRBJ1-5; D not certain. CDR3 amino acids: CASSQEGTTNQPQHF. In DNA form, the CDR3 reads TGTGCCAGCAGCCAAGAAGGCACCACAAATCAGCCCCAGCATTTT.